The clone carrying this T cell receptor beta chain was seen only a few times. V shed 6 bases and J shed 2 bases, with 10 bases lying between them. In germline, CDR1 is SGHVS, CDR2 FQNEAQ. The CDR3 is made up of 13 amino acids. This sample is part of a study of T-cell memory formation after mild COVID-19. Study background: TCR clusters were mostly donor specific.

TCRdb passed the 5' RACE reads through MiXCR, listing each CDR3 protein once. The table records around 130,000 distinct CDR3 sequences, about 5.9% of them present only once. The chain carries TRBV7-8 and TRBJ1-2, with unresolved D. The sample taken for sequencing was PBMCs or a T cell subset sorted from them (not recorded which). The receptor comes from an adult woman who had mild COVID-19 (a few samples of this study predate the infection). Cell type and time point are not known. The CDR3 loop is CASRSDTNYGYTF. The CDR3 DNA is TGTGCCAGCAGGTCCGACACGAACTATGGCTACACCTTC. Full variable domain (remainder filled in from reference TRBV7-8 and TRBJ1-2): GAGVSQSPRYKVAKRGQDVALRCDPISGHVSLFWYQQALGQGPEFLTYFQNEAQLDKSGLPSDRFFAERPEGSVSTLKIQRTQQEDSAVYLCASRSDTNYGYTFGSGTRLTVV.